The 28 T cell receptor beta chains below come from one sample, sequenced in a study of CD8 T cells in ankylosing spondylitis. In TCRdb, the 5' RACE reads were re-called with MiXCR into one record per CDR3 protein. The sample holds 90,000 to 120,000 distinct CDR3 sequences; more than 20% are singletons and the top ten take 12%. Sequenced sample: synovial fluid, either unsorted or a sorted T cell fraction (not recorded which). These receptors came from a male donor with ankylosing spondylitis.

V is TRBV6-1 and J is TRBJ2-7; D perhaps matches TRBD2 (5 bases). Trimming removed 7 bases from V and 2 bases from J, with 15 bases in between. The CDR3 has 14 residues. The germline V gene has CDR1 MNHNS and CDR2 SASEGT. The CDR3 loop reads CASKPHAGTYEQYV. Written as DNA, the CDR3 is TGTGCCAGCAAACCTCACGCCGGGACCTACGAGCAGTACGTC.

This clonotype was detected only a few times. The chain uses TRBV6-1 and TRBJ1-1, with a weak D call TRBD1 (6 bases). The V end lost 1 base, the J end lost 4 bases, and 10 bases lay between the germline ends. This CDR3 has 14 residues. Germline values: CDR1 MNHNS, CDR2 SASEGT. The chain's CDR3 is CASSEGGQSTEAFF. The CDR3 DNA follows: TGTGCCAGCAGTGAAGGGGGGCAGAGCACTGAAGCTTTCTTT.

The J gene is TRBJ2-3, the V gene TRBV2; 8 positions match TRBD1. CDR3 length: 15 residues. V was pared by 1 base and J by 0 bases, with 0 bases of the junction left unmatched. The germline V gene has CDR1 SNHLY and CDR2 FYNNEI. In DNA, the CDR3 is TGTGCCAGCAGTGAAGACAGGGGGAGCACAGATACGCAGTATTTT. Protein sequence: CASSEDRGSTDTQYF. Full variable domain (missing parts from reference TRBV2 and TRBJ2-3): EPEVTQTPSHQVTQMGQEVILRCVPISNHLYFYWYRQILGQKVEFLVSFYNNEISEKSEIFDDQFSVERPDGSNFTLKIRSTKLEDSAMYFCASSEDRGSTDTQYFGPGTRLTVL.

The chain employs TRBV6-1 and TRBJ1-1; D gene unclear. The length of the CDR3 is 13 residues. Trimming removed 2 bases at V and 12 bases at J, with 16 bases between. Germline V gives CDR1 MNHNS, CDR2 SASEGT. The CDR3 DNA sequence: TGTGCCAGCAGTGAAAATGTCGGAGACTACTCTTTCTTT. This encodes CASSENVGDYSFF.

V gene TRBV11-3 combines with J gene TRBJ2-1; D is uncertain. The germline V and J ends were trimmed by 1 base and 10 bases, with 20 bases remaining between them. CDR3 size: 16 residues. Germline CDR1 and CDR2: SGHNT and YENEEA. For the CDR3, the DNA is TGTGCCAGCAGCTTAGCTTCACGACGAGGATCCGGGGAGCAGTTCTTC. This encodes CASSLASRRGSGEQFF.

This clonotype was detected only a few times. V usage is TRBV7-9 and J usage is TRBJ2-3; no definite D call. Germline V CDR1 and CDR2: SEHNR, FQNEAQ (reference sequence). CDR3 size: 11 residues. Trimming removed 4 bases from V and 4 bases from J, with 3 bases in between. The CDR3 loop is CASSSSDTQYF. DNA for the CDR3: TGTGCCAGCAGCTCGTCAGATACGCAGTATTTT.

The chain couples TRBV5-1 to TRBJ2-1, with 13 bases identical to TRBD2. This CDR3 comprises 18 residues. Trimming removed 5 bases from V and 5 bases from J; junction bases left unmatched: 13. Germline assignment: CDR1 SGHRS and CDR2 YFSETQ. The CDR3 bases are TGCGCCAGCAGAACTGGGACTAGCGGGATCCGACGCAACAATGAGCAGTTCTTC. Translated: CASRTGTSGIRRNNEQFF. The full variable domain, its missing parts supplied by reference TRBV5-1 and TRBJ2-1, is KAGVTQTPRYLIKTRGQQVTLSCSPISGHRSVSWYQQTPGQGLQFLFEYFSETQRNKGNFPGRFSGRQFSNSRSEMNVSTLELGDSALYLCASRTGTSGIRRNNEQFFGPGTRLTVL.

The chain couples TRBV7-8 to TRBJ2-1; the match to TRBD2 covers 9 bases. Germline V gene lookup returns CDR1 SGHVS and CDR2 FQNEAQ. This CDR3 spans 15 amino acids. With 5 bases clipped from V and 4 bases from J, the junction kept 6 bases outside the gene matches. The CDR3 loop is CASSRLAVTYNEQFF. The CDR3 region has the DNA TGTGCCAGCAGCCGACTAGCGGTAACTTACAATGAGCAGTTCTTC.

This clonotype was seen a few times. The chain carries TRBV12-3 or TRBV12-4 and TRBJ2-7, with D unresolved. This CDR3 contains 14 residues. Trimming shortened V by 7 bases and J by 2 bases, and 15 bases separated the two germline ends. The CDR3 bases are TGTGCCAGCACCATGGGCTCCCCCCCCTACGAGCAGTACGTC. It specifies CASTMGSPPYEQYV.

This clonotype was detected only a few times. The V gene is TRBV5-6, the J gene TRBJ1-5; D gene uncertain. Germline V gene sequence: CDR1 SGHDT, CDR2 YYEEEE. The CDR3 is 15 residues long. V dropped 4 bases and J dropped 0 bases, with 11 bases sitting between them. The CDR3 here is CASSSGPYSNQPQHF. The CDR3 DNA sequence: TGTGCCAGCAGCAGCGGGCCGTATAGCAATCAGCCCCAGCATTTT.

On this clonotype itself: One base away lies a much larger clone, so this may be a sequencing read error. The CDR3 reads CASSLQGTWELFF. CDR3 DNA sequence: TGCGCCAGCAGCTTACAGGGCACCTGGGAGCTGTTTTTT. The genes are TRBV5-1 and TRBJ2-2; possible D gene TRBD1, 6 bases. CDR1 and CDR2 (germline): SGHRS, YFSETQ. The CDR3 spans 13 residues. The full variable domain, its missing parts supplied by reference TRBV5-1 and TRBJ2-2, is KAGVTQTPRYLIKTRGQQVTLSCSPISGHRSVSWYQQTPGQGLQFLFEYFSETQRNKGNFPGRFSGRQFSNSRSEMNVSTLELGDSALYLCASSLQGTWELFFGEGSRLTVL.

This clonotype is categorized as large. The J gene is TRBJ2-1, the V gene TRBV6-5, with 13 bases lining up with TRBD2. From germline, CDR1 is MNHEY and CDR2 SVGAGI. The trim removed 10 bases at V and 0 bases at J, leaving 15 bases unmatched. CDR3 length equals 19 residues. The chain's CDR3 is CATTRKTSGRHNSYNEQFF. Here the CDR3 DNA reads TGTGCCACGACGCGAAAGACTAGCGGGAGGCACAACTCCTACAATGAGCAGTTCTTC.

The CDR3 nucleotides are TGTGCCAGCAGTCCTACGGCCCAATTGGCCTATGGCTACACCTTC. It translates to CASSPTAQLAYGYTF. This chain uses TRBV12-3 or TRBV12-4 with TRBJ1-2, with D hard to call. Trimming stripped 5 bases from V and 4 bases from J, with 17 bases between. CDR3 length: 15 residues.

In this sample, this clonotype turned up a few times. The CDR3 region is CASSGGNSGANVLTF. CDR3 nucleotide sequence: TGCGCCAGCAGTGGGGGAAACTCTGGGGCCAACGTCCTGACTTTC. V and J are TRBV5-1 and TRBJ2-6; perhaps D is TRBD1 or TRBD2 (5 bases each). The germline V and J ends were trimmed by 5 bases and 0 bases, with 9 bases remaining between them. Germline V gene lookup returns CDR1 SGHRS and CDR2 YFSETQ. The CDR3 has 15 amino acids.

This clonotype was counted only a few times. This chain's CDR3 is CASSDIAYEQYF. CDR3 coding DNA: TGTGCCAGCAGTGACATAGCCTACGAGCAGTACTTC. The rearrangement uses TRBV2 and TRBJ2-7; D call uncertain. The length of the CDR3 is 12 residues. The germline V gene has CDR1 SNHLY and CDR2 FYNNEI. V dropped 3 bases and J dropped 2 bases, with 5 bases sitting between them.

The chain links TRBV12-3 or TRBV12-4 to TRBJ1-2; D ambiguous. The length of the CDR3 is 13 residues. Trimming shortened V by 7 bases and J by 6 bases, and 15 bases separated the two germline ends. CDR3 sequence: CASNGDFYDGYTF. The DNA of the CDR3 is TGTGCCAGCAATGGAGATTTTTATGATGGCTACACCTTC.

In nucleotides, the CDR3 is TGTGCCAGCAGCTTAAGTAACGGGGTCTATGGCTACACCTTC. It translates to CASSLSNGVYGYTF. The gene calls are TRBV7-9 and TRBJ1-2, with unresolved D. The germline gives CDR1 SEHNR, CDR2 FQNEAQ (reference sequence). The CDR3 extends over 14 amino acids. V lost 2 bases and J lost 4, with 11 bases in between.

This clonotype was counted ten times or more. The J gene is TRBJ2-3, the V gene TRBV24-1; the D is unclear. CDR1 KGHDR and CDR2 SFDVKD come from the germline V gene. Trimming took off 3 bases at V and 3 bases at J, with 12 bases between the two ends. The CDR3 is 15 amino acids. The CDR3 sequence: CATSDRASETDTQYF. The CDR3 coding sequence is TGTGCCACCAGTGATAGAGCCAGCGAAACAGATACGCAGTATTTT.

This clonotype was detected a few times. The CDR3 coding sequence is TGCGCCAGCAGCTTGGATCCAGGGTACCAAGAGACCCAGTACTTC. Protein sequence: CASSLDPGYQETQYF. The chain uses TRBV5-1 and TRBJ2-5, with a possible D match to TRBD1 (5 bases). The CDR3 has 15 residues. CDR1 is SGHRS and CDR2 is YFSETQ in the germline V gene. The V and J ends lost 0 bases and 0 bases respectively, with 9 bases between them.

This clonotype was observed a few times. This rearrangement joins TRBV19 to TRBJ2-3; 8 nucleotides align to TRBD1. CDR1 LNHDA and CDR2 SQIVND come from the germline V gene (reference sequence). The CDR3 has 15 residues. Trimming cost V 1 base and J 4 bases; bases outside gene matches: 4. The CDR3 coding sequence is TGTGCCAGTAGTATAGGCGACAGGGGTTCAGATACGCAGTATTTT. This codes for CASSIGDRGSDTQYF.

Concerning this clonotype: This may come from a read error, since a much larger clone is one base off. The chain links TRBV5-1 to TRBJ1-1, with a possible D match to TRBD1 (6 bases). Germline lookup yields CDR1 SGHRS and CDR2 YFSETQ. The CDR3 covers 15 residues. CDR3 DNA: TGCGCCAGCAGCATTGTCGGGGGCTGGGACACTGAAGCTATCTTT. This translates into CASSIVGGWDTEAIF.

This chain joins TRBV21-1 and TRBJ2-3; the D call TRBD1 from the table was never checked on the DNA. TRBV21-1 is annotated as a pseudogene. The length of the CDR3 is 15 residues. CDR3 nucleotide sequence: TGTGCCAGCAGCAAGGGGGAGTTGAGCACAGATACGCAGTATTTT. Translating it yields CASSKGELSTDTQYF.

The chain couples TRBV7-2 to TRBJ2-5; D is undetermined. Trimming took off 1 base at V and 2 bases at J, with 11 bases between the two ends. The CDR3 is made up of 15 amino acids. CDR1 SGHTA and CDR2 FQGNSA come from the germline V gene. CDR3 coding DNA: TGTGCCAGCAGCTTAGGTGGCAGAGAACAAGAGACCCAGTACTTC. Translated, it gives CASSLGGREQETQYF.

The chain combines TRBV7-2 with TRBJ2-3; TRBD2 might be the D (7 bases). The CDR3 totals 16 residues. Trimming stripped 2 bases from V and 0 bases from J, with 12 bases between. Germline loops: CDR1 SGHTA, CDR2 FQGNSA. This CDR3 is CASSLRGGHSTDTQYF. The CDR3 DNA reads TGTGCCAGCAGCTTAAGGGGGGGACACAGCACAGATACGCAGTATTTT.

This clonotype has just a few counts. This chain connects TRBV5-1 to TRBJ2-5; D may be TRBD1 (6 bases). V was trimmed by 4 bases and J by 2 bases, leaving 12 bases between them. Germline assignment: CDR1 SGHRS and CDR2 YFSETQ. The CDR3 has 14 residues. The CDR3 DNA follows: TGCGCCAGCAGCATCTCCGGGACACAAGAGACCCAGTACTTC. Translated: CASSISGTQETQYF. The variable domain in full, with the rest retrieved from reference TRBV5-1 and TRBJ2-5, is KAGVTQTPRYLIKTRGQQVTLSCSPISGHRSVSWYQQTPGQGLQFLFEYFSETQRNKGNFPGRFSGRQFSNSRSEMNVSTLELGDSALYLCASSISGTQETQYFGPGTRLLVL.

This clonotype was seen a handful of times. V usage is TRBV10-3 and J usage is TRBJ1-5; 10 bases are shared with TRBD1. The CDR3 runs 14 residues. Unmatched junction bases numbered 6, after V lost 10 bases and J lost 3 bases. Germline V gene data show CDR1 as ENHRY and CDR2 as SYGVKD. The CDR3 coding sequence is TGTGCCACCCGGGACAGGGGTCCCAATCAGCCCCAGCATTTT. Translated: CATRDRGPNQPQHF.

This clonotype was seen many times. This chain links TRBV6-1 with TRBJ2-1; 7 bases fit TRBD1. Germline V gene data show CDR1 as MNHNS and CDR2 as SASEGT. The V gene end was trimmed by 6 bases and the J gene end by 9 bases; junction bases not matched to a gene: 11. The CDR3 runs 14 residues. As DNA, the CDR3 is TGTGCCAGCAGACTAGGGGGCCTAAGGGTTGAGCAGTTCTTC. Protein sequence: CASRLGGLRVEQFF.

The rearrangement uses TRBV15 and TRBJ2-1, with TRBD1 matching over 9 bases. The V gene's germline CDR1 is LNHNV and CDR2 YYDKDF (reference sequence). CDR3 length: 16 residues. V dropped 0 bases and J dropped 7; count of bases not matched to a gene: 7. The CDR3 DNA is TGTGCCACCAGCAGAGATACAGGGACAGGGAAAAATGAGCAGTTCTTC. Amino acid sequence: CATSRDTGTGKNEQFF.